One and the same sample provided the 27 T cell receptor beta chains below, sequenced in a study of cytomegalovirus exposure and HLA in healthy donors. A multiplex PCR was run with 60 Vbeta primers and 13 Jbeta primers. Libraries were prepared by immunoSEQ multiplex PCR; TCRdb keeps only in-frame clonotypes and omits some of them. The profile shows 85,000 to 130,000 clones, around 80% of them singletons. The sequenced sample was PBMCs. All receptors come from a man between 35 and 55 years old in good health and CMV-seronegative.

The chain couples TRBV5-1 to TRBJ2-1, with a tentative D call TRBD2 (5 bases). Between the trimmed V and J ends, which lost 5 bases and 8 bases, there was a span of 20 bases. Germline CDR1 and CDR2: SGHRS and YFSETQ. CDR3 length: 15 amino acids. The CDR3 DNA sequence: TGCGCCAGCAGTCCCGCTCCGGCGGGTACGGATGAGCAGTTCTTC. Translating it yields CASSPAPAGTDEQFF. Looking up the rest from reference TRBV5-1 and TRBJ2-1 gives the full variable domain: KAGVTQTPRYLIKTRGQQVTLSCSPISGHRSVSWYQQTPGQGLQFLFEYFSETQRNKGNFPGRFSGRQFSNSRSEMNVSTLELGDSALYLCASSPAPAGTDEQFFGPGTRLTVL.

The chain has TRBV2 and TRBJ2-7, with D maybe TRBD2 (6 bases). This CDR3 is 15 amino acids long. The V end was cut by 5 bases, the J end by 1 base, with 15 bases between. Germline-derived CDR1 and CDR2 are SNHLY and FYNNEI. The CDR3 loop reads CASSQDSGPSYEQYF. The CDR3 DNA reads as TGTGCCAGCAGTCAAGATAGCGGCCCATCCTACGAGCAGTACTTC.

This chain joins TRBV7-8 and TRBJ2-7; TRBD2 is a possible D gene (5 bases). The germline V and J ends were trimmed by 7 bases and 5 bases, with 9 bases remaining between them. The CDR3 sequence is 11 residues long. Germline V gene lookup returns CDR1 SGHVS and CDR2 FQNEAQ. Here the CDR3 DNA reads TGTGCCAGCACCGACTATCACGAGCAGTACTTC. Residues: CASTDYHEQYF.

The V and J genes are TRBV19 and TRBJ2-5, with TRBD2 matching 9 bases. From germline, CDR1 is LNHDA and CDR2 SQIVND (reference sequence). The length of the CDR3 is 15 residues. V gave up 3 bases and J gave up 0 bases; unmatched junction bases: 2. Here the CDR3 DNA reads TGTGCCAGTAGTATGGTAGCGGGGGACCAAGAGACCCAGTACTTC. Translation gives CASSMVAGDQETQYF.

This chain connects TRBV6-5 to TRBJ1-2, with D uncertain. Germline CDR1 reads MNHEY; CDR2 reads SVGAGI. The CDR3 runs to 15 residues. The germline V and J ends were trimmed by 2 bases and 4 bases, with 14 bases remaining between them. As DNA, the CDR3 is TGTGCCAGCAGTTACGCCGTTGCTGGAGGCTATGGCTACACCTTC. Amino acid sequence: CASSYAVAGGYGYTF.

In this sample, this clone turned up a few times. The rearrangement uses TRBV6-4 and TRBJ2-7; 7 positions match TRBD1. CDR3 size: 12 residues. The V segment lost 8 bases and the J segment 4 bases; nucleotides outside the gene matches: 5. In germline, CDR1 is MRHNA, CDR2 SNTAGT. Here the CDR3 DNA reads TGTGCCAGCGGAGGACAGGCTTACGAGCAGTACTTC. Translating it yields CASGGQAYEQYF.

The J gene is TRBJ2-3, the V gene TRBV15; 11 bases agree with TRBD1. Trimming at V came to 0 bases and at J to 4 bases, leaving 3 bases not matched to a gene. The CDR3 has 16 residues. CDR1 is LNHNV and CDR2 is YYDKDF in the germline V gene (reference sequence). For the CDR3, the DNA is TGTGCCACCAGCAGAGAGGACAGGGGGCGCCCAGATACGCAGTATTTT. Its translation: CATSREDRGRPDTQYF.

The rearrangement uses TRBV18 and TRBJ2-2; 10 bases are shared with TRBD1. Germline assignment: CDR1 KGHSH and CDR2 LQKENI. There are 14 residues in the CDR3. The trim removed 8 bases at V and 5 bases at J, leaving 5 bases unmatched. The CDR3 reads CASQGQGRTGELFF. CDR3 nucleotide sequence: TGTGCCAGCCAGGGACAGGGGCGTACCGGGGAGCTGTTTTTT.

CDR3 sequence reads: CASSLTGTGWMATEAFF. Here the CDR3 DNA reads TGTGCCAGCAGCTTAACGGGTACAGGGTGGATGGCCACTGAAGCTTTCTTT. The rearrangement joins TRBV7-3 to TRBJ1-1, with a tentative D call TRBD1 (6 bases). This CDR3 region has 17 residues. Germline CDR1 and CDR2: SGHTA and FQGTGA. V lost 0 bases and J lost 4, with 18 bases in between.

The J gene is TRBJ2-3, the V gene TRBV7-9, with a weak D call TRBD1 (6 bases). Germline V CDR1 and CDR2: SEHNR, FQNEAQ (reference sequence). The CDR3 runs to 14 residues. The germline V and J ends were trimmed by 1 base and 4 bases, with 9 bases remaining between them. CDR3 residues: CASSLVGAPDTQYF. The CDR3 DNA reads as TGTGCCAGCAGCTTAGTGGGGGCCCCAGATACGCAGTATTTT.

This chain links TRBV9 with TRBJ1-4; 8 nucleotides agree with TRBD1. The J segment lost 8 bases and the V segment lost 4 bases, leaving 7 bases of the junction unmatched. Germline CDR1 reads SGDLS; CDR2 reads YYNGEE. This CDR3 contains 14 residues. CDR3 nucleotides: TGTGCCAGCAGCCCTGGACAGGGTTGGGAAAAACTGTTTTTT. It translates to CASSPGQGWEKLFF.

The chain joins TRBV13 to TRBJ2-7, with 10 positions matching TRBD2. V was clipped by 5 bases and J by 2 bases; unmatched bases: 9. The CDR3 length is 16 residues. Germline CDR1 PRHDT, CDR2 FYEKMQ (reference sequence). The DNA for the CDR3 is TGTGCCAGCAGCCCGACCGGGACTAGCGTAACCTACGAGCAGTACTTC. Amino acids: CASSPTGTSVTYEQYF.

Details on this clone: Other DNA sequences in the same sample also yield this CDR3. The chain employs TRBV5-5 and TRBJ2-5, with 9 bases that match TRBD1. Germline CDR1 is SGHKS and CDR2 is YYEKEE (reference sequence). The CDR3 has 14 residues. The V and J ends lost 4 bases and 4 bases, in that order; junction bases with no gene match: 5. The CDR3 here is CASSPDRGGETQYF. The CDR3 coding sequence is TGTGCCAGCAGCCCCGACAGGGGGGGAGAGACCCAGTACTTC.

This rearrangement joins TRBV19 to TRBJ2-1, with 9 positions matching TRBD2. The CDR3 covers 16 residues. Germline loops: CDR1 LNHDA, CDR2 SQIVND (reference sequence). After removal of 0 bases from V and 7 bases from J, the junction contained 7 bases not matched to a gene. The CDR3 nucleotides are TGTGCCAGTAGTATAGAGGGGCGGGGGGGCCAAAATGAGCAGTTCTTC. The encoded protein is CASSIEGRGGQNEQFF.

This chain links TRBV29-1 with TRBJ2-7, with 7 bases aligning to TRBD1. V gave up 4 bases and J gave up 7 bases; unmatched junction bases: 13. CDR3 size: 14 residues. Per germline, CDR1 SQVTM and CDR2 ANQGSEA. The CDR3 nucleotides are TGCAGCGTTGGCGTAGGGGGCCCTCGGGGAGAGCAGTACTTC. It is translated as CSVGVGGPRGEQYF.

CDR3 sequence (DNA): TGCGCCAGCAGCTACGGACAGCCCATGAACACTGAAGCTTTCTTT. This translates into CASSYGQPMNTEAFF. V usage is TRBV5-1 and J usage is TRBJ1-1; weak D call: TRBD1 (6 bases). The CDR3 runs 15 residues. Germline values: CDR1 SGHRS, CDR2 YFSETQ. V was trimmed by 3 bases and J by 0 bases, leaving 12 bases between them. The complete variable domain, with remaining parts taken from reference TRBV5-1 and TRBJ1-1, reads KAGVTQTPRYLIKTRGQQVTLSCSPISGHRSVSWYQQTPGQGLQFLFEYFSETQRNKGNFPGRFSGRQFSNSRSEMNVSTLELGDSALYLCASSYGQPMNTEAFFGQGTRLTVV.

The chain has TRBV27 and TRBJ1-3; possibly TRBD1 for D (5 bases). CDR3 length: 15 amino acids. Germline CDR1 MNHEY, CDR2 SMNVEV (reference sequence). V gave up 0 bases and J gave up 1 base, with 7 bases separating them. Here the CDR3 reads CASSLSPGSGNTIYF. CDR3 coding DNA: TGTGCCAGCAGTTTATCCCCAGGGTCTGGAAACACCATATATTTT.

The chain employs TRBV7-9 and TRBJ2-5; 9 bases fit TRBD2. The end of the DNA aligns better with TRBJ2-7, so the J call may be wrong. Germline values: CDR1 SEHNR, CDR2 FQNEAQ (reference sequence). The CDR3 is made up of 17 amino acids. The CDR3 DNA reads TGTGCCAGCAGCCCCACCCCAGGGGCGGGGGGGTCCTACGAGCAGTACTTC. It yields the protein CASSPTPGAGGSYEQYF.

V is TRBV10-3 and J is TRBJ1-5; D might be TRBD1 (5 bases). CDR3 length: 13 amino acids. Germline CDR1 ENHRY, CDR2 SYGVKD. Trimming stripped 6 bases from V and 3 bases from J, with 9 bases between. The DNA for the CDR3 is TGTGCCATCAGGGGGGGGTTCAATCAGCCCCAGCATTTT. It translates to CAIRGGFNQPQHF.

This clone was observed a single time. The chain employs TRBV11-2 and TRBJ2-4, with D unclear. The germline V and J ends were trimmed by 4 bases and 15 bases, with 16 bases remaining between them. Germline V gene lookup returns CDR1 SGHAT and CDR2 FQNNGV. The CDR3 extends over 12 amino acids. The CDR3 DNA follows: TGTGCCAGCAGCTCTCAGCTGGCGGTGAGGTACTTC. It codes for CASSSQLAVRYF.

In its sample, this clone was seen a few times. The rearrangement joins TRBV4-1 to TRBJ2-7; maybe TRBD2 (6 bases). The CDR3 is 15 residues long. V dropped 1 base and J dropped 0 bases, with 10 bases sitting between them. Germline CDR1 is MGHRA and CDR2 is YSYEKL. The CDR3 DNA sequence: TGCGCCAGCAGCCAAGTAGGCGGGGACTCCTACGAGCAGTACTTC. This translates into CASSQVGGDSYEQYF.

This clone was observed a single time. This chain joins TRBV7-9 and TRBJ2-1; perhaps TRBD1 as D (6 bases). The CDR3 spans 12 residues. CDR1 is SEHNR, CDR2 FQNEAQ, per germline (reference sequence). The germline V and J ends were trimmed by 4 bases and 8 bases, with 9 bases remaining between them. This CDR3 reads CASSSQGYEQFF. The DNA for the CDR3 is TGTGCCAGCAGCTCACAGGGATATGAGCAGTTCTTC.

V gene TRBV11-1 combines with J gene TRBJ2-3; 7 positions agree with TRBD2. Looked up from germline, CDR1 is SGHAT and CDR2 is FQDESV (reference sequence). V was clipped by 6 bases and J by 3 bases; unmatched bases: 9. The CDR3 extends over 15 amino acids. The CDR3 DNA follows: TGTGCCAGCAGGCCCCGCTGGCGGGGGACAGATACGCAGTATTTT. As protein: CASRPRWRGTDTQYF.

The CDR3 nucleotides are TGTGCCATCAGTGTGCTTTTGACTAGCGGGGCCCCCGAGACCCAGTACTTC. Encoded protein: CAISVLLTSGAPETQYF. The genes are TRBV10-3 and TRBJ2-5, with 11 positions matching TRBD2. There are 17 residues in the CDR3. CDR1 ENHRY and CDR2 SYGVKD come from the germline V gene. V was pared by 4 bases and J by 5 bases, with 12 bases of the junction left unmatched.

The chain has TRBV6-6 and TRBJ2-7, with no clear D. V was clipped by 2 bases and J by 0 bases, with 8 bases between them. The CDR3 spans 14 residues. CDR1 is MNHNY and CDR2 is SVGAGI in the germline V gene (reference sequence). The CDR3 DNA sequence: TGTGCCAGCAGTTACGCACAGCTCTCCTACGAGCAGTACTTC. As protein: CASSYAQLSYEQYF.

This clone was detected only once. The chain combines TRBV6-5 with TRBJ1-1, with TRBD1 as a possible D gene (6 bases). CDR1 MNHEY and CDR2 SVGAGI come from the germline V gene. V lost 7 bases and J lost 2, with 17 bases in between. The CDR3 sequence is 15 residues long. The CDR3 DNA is TGTGCCAGCAAGAATAAGGCAGGGGTAAACACTGAAGCTTTCTTT. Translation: CASKNKAGVNTEAFF.

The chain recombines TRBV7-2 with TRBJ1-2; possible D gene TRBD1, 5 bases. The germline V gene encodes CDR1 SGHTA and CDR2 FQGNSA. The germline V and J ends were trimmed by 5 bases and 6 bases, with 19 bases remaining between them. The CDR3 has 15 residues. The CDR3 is CASSKDSGARNGYTF. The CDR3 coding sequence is TGTGCCAGCAGCAAAGATTCTGGGGCGCGCAATGGCTACACCTTC.